This T cell receptor beta chain was sequenced for a study of neurological immune-mediated disorders. Study-level findings and limits: For the multiple sclerosis repertoire cluster, an association with any clinical or MRI feature was absent. Phylogenetically, 18 of 34 multiple sclerosis patients' repertoires fell into one related-CDR3 cluster, a possible signature.

There are many counts of this clonotype. Antigen: not known. With 2 bases removed from V and 7 bases from J, the gap between germline ends came to 5 bases. The CDR3 runs to 12 residues. 5'RACE with 10-nucleotide random UMIs generated the cDNA. Over 200 million TCR-beta sequences, together covering 15-18 subjects, were produced by every individual sequencing run that was carried out. TCRdb passed the 5' RACE reads through MiXCR, listing each CDR3 protein once. Seen here are some 78,000 distinct CDR3 sequences, less than 5.5% observed once, and the top ten hold 2% to 2.5%. The TCR originated in a woman under 40 with multiple sclerosis. The sequenced material came from PBMCs. The V gene is TRBV12-3 or TRBV12-4, the J gene TRBJ1-4, with D unclear. The CDR3 DNA follows: TGTGCCAGCAGTTTAAGAGGTGAAAAACTGTTTTTT. Protein sequence: CASSLRGEKLFF.